This T cell receptor (beta chain) comes out of a study of monozygotic twins with inflammatory bowel disease (dated by TCRdb to about 2019). About the investigation overall: The complete study included approximately 28 monozygotic twin pairs: 19 IBD-discordant Danish pairs and nine German pairs, of which four were IBD-concordant and five were IBD-discordant. Each individual had, on average, about 151 000 unique TCRalpha sequences and 181 000 unique TCRbeta sequences available for analysis. Within discordant pairs, disease-associated traits were sought mainly by comparing IBD patients with their genetically identical healthy co-twins.

The method was 5' RACE. The input for every TCR library was approximately 3,500 ng of total RNA. For each sample, cDNA was synthesized in eight separate reactions using SMARTScribe reverse transcriptase. Unique molecular identifiers containing a 6-nucleotide sample barcode were introduced through template switching during cDNA synthesis. TCRalpha and TCRbeta cDNA was amplified in two nested PCRs of about 17 and 10 cycles, and bead purification was carried out after each PCR. Before amplification, the cDNA was treated with uracil DNA-glycosylase and purified using the QIAquick PCR purification kit. The second PCR added Illumina TruSeq-compatible adapters along with sample-specific barcodes. TapeStation and Qubit were used to check library quality and concentration, and approximately 5.5 ng of each library went into the pool. Sequencing of pooled libraries was carried out on an Illumina HiSeq2500 single-index Rapid Run using 2 x 100 bp reads and custom sequencing primers. Turning to the authors' computational methods: MiGEC version 1.2.6 was used for UMI-based consensus assembly, which corrected PCR and sequencing errors. V(D)J alignment, clonotype assembly and CDR3 extraction were performed with MiXCR version 2.1.1. Normalisation of gene usage, clonotype sharing and MAIT/NKT TCR abundance was achieved by analysing the top 1000, 10 000 and 20 000 clonotypes per sample. Diversity was computed as the inverse Simpson index with the vegan R package after downsampling to 27 000 UMIs. Paired Mann-Whitney U tests on discordant twin pairs were used, with Benjamini-Hochberg multiple-testing correction. One entry per CDR3 protein sequence results from the TCRdb reprocessing of the reads, with DNA left out. Here the V and J calls rest on TCRdb's processing, not on the authors' analysis. This specimen's table enumerates about 130,000 distinct CDR3 sequences. About 1.2% of the sample is taken by the ten largest.

For this clonotype: No antigen is known for it.

What the research found in general, with its limitations: Because patients were on differing immunosuppressive treatments, the repertoires may have picked up extra background noise and inter-individual variability. Compared with healthy twins, IBD patients shared fewer clonotypes with other individuals, and the difference was most pronounced in patients with signs of disease activity. No difference in repertoire similarity was observed between concordant and discordant twins, possibly owing to limited statistical power. Distinction between different T cell subtypes could not be achieved in the analysis. Measured by the inverse Simpson index, TCRbeta repertoire diversity was lower in IBD patients than in their healthy co-twins. The results gave no support for a single strong signal or clonotype linked to IBD.

From each donor, a roughly 2.5 ml peripheral blood sample was collected into PAXgene tubes and stored at -80 degrees C. Total RNA was isolated from whole blood with the PAXgene blood miRNA kit on an automated QIAcube, without T cell sorting. Peripheral blood from monozygotic twin pairs concordant or discordant for inflammatory bowel disease was subjected to deep TCRalpha and TCRbeta repertoire profiling with unique molecular barcoding. Smoking habits were recorded for all twin pairs, and each individual was classified as a current, former or never smoker. The sequencing sample was made of blood. The clonotype was recovered from a human donor with ulcerative colitis or Crohn's disease, or a healthy co-twin of an affected twin (not recorded which).

The CDR3 region: CASSSPSGNTIYF. The V gene is TRBV7-2 and the J gene is TRBJ1-3. The CDR3 holds 13 amino acids from the cysteine to the phenylalanine. No DNA accompanies this entry. According to the germline V gene, CDR1 reads SGHTA and CDR2 reads FQGNSA.